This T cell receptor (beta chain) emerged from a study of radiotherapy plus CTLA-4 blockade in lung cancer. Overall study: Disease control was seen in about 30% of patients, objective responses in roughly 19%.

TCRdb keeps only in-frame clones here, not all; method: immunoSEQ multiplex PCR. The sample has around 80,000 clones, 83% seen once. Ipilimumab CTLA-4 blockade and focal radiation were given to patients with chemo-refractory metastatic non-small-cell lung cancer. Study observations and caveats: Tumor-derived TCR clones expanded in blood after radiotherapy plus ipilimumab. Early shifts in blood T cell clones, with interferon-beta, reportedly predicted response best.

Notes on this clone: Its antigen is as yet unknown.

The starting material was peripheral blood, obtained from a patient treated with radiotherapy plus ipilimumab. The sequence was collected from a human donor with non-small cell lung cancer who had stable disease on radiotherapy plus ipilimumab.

CDR3 coding DNA: TGTGCCAGCTTTACCGGGACAGGGGGATGGAATGAGCAGTTCTTC. Its translation is CASFTGTGGWNEQFF. J is TRBJ2-1 and V is TRBV18; 11 bases line up with TRBD1. This CDR3 contains 15 residues. Germline CDR1 KGHSH, CDR2 LQKENI. With V trimmed by 7 bases and J by 7 bases, 9 bases remained unmatched.